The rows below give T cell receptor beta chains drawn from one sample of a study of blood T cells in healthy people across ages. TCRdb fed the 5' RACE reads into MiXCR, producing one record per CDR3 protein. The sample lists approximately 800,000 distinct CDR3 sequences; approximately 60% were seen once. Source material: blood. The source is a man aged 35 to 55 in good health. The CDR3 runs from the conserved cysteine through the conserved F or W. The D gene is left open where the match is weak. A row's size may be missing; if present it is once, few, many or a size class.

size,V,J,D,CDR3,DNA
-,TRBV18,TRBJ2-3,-,CASSPRLGRDTQYF,TGTGCCAGCTCACCTAGATTGGGGAGAGATACGCAGTATTTT
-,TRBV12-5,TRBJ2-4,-,CASEGRWDIQYF,TGTGCTAGTGAGGGGCGGTGGGACATTCAGTACTTC
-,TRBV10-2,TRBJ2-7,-,CASSTTAETRSYEQYF,TGCGCCAGCAGTACCACAGCCGAGACTAGATCCTACGAGCAGTACTTC
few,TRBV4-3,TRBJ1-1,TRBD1,CASSQDIGAGGNTEAFF,TGCGCCAGCAGCCAAGATATAGGGGCAGGGGGCAACACTGAAGCTTTCTTT
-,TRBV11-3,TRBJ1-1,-,CASSLGTGSKAFF,TGTGCCAGCAGCTTAGGGACGGGATCGAAAGCTTTCTTT
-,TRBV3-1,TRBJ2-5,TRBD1,CASRQGVGETQYF,TGTGCCAGCCGACAGGGGGTAGGAGAGACCCAGTACTTC
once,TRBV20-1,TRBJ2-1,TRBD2,CSATGLAGAGGEQFF,TGCAGTGCTACCGGACTAGCGGGAGCCGGGGGTGAGCAGTTCTTC
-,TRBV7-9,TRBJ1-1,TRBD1,CASSLVQGLNRPNTEAFF,TGTGCCAGCAGCTTAGTACAGGGGCTTAACAGGCCGAACACTGAAGCTTTCTTT
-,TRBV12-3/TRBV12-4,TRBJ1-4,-,CASSFSSRNEKLFF,TGTGCCAGCAGTTTTAGTTCCAGAAATGAAAAACTGTTTTTT
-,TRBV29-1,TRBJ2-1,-,CSVGDSFGEQFF,TGCAGCGTTGGGGACTCCTTCGGGGAGCAGTTCTTC
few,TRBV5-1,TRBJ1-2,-,CASTPDGAERGYTF,TGCGCCAGCACCCCTGACGGAGCGGAGCGTGGCTACACCTTC
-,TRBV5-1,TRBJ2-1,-,CASRGEHIEQFF,TGCGCCAGCAGGGGAGAGCATATTGAGCAGTTCTTC
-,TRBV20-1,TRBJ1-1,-,CSAYSNTEAFF,TGCAGTGCTTACAGCAACACTGAAGCTTTCTTT
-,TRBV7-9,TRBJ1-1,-,CAGKKGGDLAKAFF,TGTGCCGGAAAAAAGGGGGGGGATTTGGCTAAAGCTTTCTTT
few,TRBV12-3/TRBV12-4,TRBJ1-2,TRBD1,CASSWTGGYTF,TGTGCCAGCAGTTGGACAGGTGGCTACACCTTC
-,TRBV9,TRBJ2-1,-,CASSPRRAANTNEQFF,TGTGCCAGCAGCCCAAGGAGGGCGGCGAACACCAATGAGCAGTTCTTC
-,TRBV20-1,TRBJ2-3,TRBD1,CSARQPGQGIDTQYF,TGCAGTGCTAGACAACCGGGACAGGGAATCGATACGCAGTATTTT
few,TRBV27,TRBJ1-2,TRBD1,CASSSGQGAKYGYTF,TGTGCCAGCAGTTCGGGACAGGGGGCAAAGTATGGCTACACCTTC
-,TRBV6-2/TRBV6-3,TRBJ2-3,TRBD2,CASRQPAGVDTDTQYF,TGTGCCAGCAGGCAGCCCGCGGGAGTTGACACAGATACGCAGTATTTT
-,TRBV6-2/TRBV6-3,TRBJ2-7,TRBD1,CASSYSETGVYEQYF,TGTGCCAGCAGTTACTCGGAGACAGGGGTCTACGAGCAGTACTTC
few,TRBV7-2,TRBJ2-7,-,CASSLGPGRPYEQYF,TGTGCCAGCAGCTTAGGTCCGGGACGTCCCTACGAGCAGTACTTC
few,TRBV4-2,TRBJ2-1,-,CASSPNEGGAPEQFF,TGTGCCAGCAGCCCCAATGAAGGGGGGGCTCCTGAGCAGTTCTTC
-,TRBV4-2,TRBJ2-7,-,CASSQASENGYEQYF,TGTGCCAGCAGCCAAGCTTCGGAGAATGGGTACGAGCAGTACTTC